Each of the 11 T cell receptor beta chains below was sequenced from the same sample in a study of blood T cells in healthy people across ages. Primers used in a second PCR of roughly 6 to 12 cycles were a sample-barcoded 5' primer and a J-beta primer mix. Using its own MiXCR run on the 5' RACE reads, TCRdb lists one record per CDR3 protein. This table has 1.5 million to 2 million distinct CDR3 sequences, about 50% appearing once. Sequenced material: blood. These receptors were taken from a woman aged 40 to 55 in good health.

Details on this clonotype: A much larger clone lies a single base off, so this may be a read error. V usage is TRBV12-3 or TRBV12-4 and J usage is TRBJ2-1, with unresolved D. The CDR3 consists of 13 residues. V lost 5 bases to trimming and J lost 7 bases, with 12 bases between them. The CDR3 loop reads CASSVYLGNEQFF. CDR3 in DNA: TGTGCCAGCAGTGTGTATCTGGGTAATGAGCAGTTCTTC.

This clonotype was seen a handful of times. The CDR3 reads CSARDGGRVGEQFF. The CDR3 DNA reads TGCAGTGCTAGGGACGGGGGGCGAGTCGGTGAGCAGTTCTTC. The chain recombines TRBV20-1 with TRBJ2-1; maybe TRBD2 (7 bases). This CDR3 region has 14 residues. V lost 3 bases and J 9 bases, leaving 18 bases between the germline ends. Looked up from germline, CDR1 is DFQATT and CDR2 is SNEGSKA (reference sequence).

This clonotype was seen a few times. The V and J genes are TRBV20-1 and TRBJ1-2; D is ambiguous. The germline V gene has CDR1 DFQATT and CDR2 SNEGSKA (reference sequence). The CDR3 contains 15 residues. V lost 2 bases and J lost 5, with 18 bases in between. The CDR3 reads CSARPPGGQIYGYTF. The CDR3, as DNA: TGCAGTGCTAGACCTCCGGGAGGGCAGATTTATGGCTACACCTTC.

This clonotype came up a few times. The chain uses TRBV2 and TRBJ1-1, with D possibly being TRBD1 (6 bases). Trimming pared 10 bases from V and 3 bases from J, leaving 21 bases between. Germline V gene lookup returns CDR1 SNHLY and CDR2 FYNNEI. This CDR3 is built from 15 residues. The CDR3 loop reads CATLRAGGRDTEAFF. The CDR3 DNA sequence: TGTGCCACCCTCCGGGCCGGGGGCCGCGACACTGAAGCTTTCTTT.

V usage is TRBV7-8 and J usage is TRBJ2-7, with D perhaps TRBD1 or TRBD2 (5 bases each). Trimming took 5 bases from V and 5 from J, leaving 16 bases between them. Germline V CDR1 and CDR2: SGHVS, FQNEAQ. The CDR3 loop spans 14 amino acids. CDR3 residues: CASSPRTFGDEQYF. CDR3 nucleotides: TGTGCCAGCAGCCCCCGGACATTCGGGGACGAGCAGTACTTC.

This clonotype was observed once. The CDR3 DNA reads as TGTGCCAGCAGCCAACCTTTAGCGGGGGGGCCCGAGACCCAGTACTTC. Amino acid sequence: CASSQPLAGGPETQYF. The rearrangement links TRBV7-9 to TRBJ2-5; 11 positions match TRBD2. The germline gives CDR1 SEHNR, CDR2 FQNEAQ (reference sequence). This CDR3 has 16 residues. V was pared by 5 bases and J by 5 bases, with 10 bases of the junction left unmatched.

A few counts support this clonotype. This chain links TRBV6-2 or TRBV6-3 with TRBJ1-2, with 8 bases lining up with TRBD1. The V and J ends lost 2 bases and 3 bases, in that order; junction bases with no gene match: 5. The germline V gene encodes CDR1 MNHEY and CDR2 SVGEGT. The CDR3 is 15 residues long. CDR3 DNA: TGTGCCAGCAGTTACGCAGGGGGCTCGGACTATGGCTACACCTTC. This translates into CASSYAGGSDYGYTF.

The CDR3: CASSARQGMSSYEQYF. The CDR3 coding sequence is TGTGCCAGCAGTGCTAGACAGGGCATGTCATCCTACGAGCAGTACTTC. This chain links TRBV27 with TRBJ2-7, with 7 bases lining up with TRBD1. Germline V gene data show CDR1 as MNHEY and CDR2 as SMNVEV (reference sequence). Unmatched junction bases numbered 11, after V lost 5 bases and J lost 1 base. This CDR3 is 16 amino acids long.

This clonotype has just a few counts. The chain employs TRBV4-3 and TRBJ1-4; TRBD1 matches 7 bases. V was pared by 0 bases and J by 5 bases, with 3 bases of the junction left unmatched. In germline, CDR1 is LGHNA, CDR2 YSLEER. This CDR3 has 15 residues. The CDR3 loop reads CASSQDPTGNEKLFF. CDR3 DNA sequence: TGCGCCAGCAGCCAAGATCCGACAGGGAATGAAAAACTGTTTTTT.

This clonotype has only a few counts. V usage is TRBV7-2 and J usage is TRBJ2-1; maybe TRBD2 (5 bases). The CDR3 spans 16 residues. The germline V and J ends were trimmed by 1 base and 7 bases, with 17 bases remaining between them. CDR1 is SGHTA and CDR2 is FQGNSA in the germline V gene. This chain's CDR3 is CASSLGLAYPPNEQFF. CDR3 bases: TGTGCCAGCAGCTTAGGGCTAGCTTATCCCCCTAATGAGCAGTTCTTC.

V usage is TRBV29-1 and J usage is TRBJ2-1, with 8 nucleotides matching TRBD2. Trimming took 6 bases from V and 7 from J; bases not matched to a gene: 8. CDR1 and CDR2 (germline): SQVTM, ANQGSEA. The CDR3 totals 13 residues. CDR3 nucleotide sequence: TGCAGCGTAGCAGCGGGAGACCGGAATGAGCAGTTCTTC. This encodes CSVAAGDRNEQFF.